Listed below are T cell receptor beta chains from one sample, sequenced in a study of cytomegalovirus exposure and HLA in healthy donors. TCRdb keeps only in-frame clones here, not all; method: immunoSEQ multiplex PCR. In the table there are 55,000 to 80,000 clones, roughly 75% of which are singletons. Sequenced input: PBMCs. The source of these receptors is a woman aged 30 to 39 in good health and CMV-seronegative. The CDR3 runs from the conserved cysteine through the conserved F or W. The order of the fields is CDR3 protein, V gene, CDR3 length, J gene.

cdr3_aa: CASSQGTGEETQYF; v_call: TRBV18; cdr3_length: 14; j_call: TRBJ2-5
cdr3_aa: CASSESTGQETQYF; v_call: TRBV10-2; cdr3_length: 14; j_call: TRBJ2-5
cdr3_aa: CASSTLAGNSYNEQFF; v_call: TRBV19; cdr3_length: 16; j_call: TRBJ2-1
cdr3_aa: CASSPDPGNEQFF; v_call: TRBV9; cdr3_length: 13; j_call: TRBJ2-1
cdr3_aa: CASSLGTVQETQYF; v_call: TRBV7-9; cdr3_length: 14; j_call: TRBJ2-5
cdr3_aa: CASSATELNTEAFF; v_call: TRBV9; cdr3_length: 14; j_call: TRBJ1-1
cdr3_aa: CASSPRELASYNEQFF; v_call: TRBV13; cdr3_length: 16; j_call: TRBJ2-1
cdr3_aa: CASSGSTDTQYF; v_call: TRBV5-1; cdr3_length: 12; j_call: TRBJ2-3
cdr3_aa: CASSHRQGAEAFF; v_call: TRBV6-6; cdr3_length: 13; j_call: TRBJ1-1
cdr3_aa: CASRQGIEVFF; v_call: TRBV27; cdr3_length: 11; j_call: TRBJ2-1
cdr3_aa: CASRVRGETQYF; v_call: TRBV6-5; cdr3_length: 12; j_call: TRBJ2-5
cdr3_aa: CARSLCARNTGELFF; v_call: TRBV7-5; cdr3_length: 15; j_call: TRBJ2-2
cdr3_aa: CASSHTGYQETQYF; v_call: TRBV4-3; cdr3_length: 14; j_call: TRBJ2-5
cdr3_aa: CASSGQGGGHGYTF; v_call: TRBV6-5; cdr3_length: 14; j_call: TRBJ1-2
cdr3_aa: CASSPRQAGGRDTQYF; v_call: TRBV19; cdr3_length: 16; j_call: TRBJ2-3
cdr3_aa: CASSPSGREGSDGYTF; v_call: TRBV18; cdr3_length: 16; j_call: TRBJ1-2
cdr3_aa: CASSFHPPDREYEQYF; v_call: TRBV27; cdr3_length: 16; j_call: TRBJ2-7
cdr3_aa: CASSVTGTSGTSYNEQFF; v_call: TRBV7-8; cdr3_length: 18; j_call: TRBJ2-1
cdr3_aa: CASRSGQGTYNEQFF; v_call: TRBV28; cdr3_length: 15; j_call: TRBJ2-1
cdr3_aa: CASSSRTSGPQRVRNEQFF; v_call: TRBV27; cdr3_length: 19; j_call: TRBJ2-1
cdr3_aa: CASTEGLNTEAFF; v_call: TRBV6-1; cdr3_length: 13; j_call: TRBJ1-1
cdr3_aa: CASSRGTGKTNYGYTF; v_call: TRBV5-1; cdr3_length: 16; j_call: TRBJ1-2
cdr3_aa: CASSPSPLYLYGYTF; v_call: TRBV18; cdr3_length: 15; j_call: TRBJ1-2
cdr3_aa: CASSDGQGPNYGYTF; v_call: TRBV25-1; cdr3_length: 15; j_call: TRBJ1-2
cdr3_aa: CAWNRGAEAFF; v_call: TRBV30; cdr3_length: 11; j_call: TRBJ1-1
cdr3_aa: CASSTRTSVQETQYF; v_call: TRBV7-8; cdr3_length: 15; j_call: TRBJ2-5
cdr3_aa: CSVKKPGQITGELFF; v_call: TRBV29-1; cdr3_length: 15; j_call: TRBJ2-2
cdr3_aa: CASSDRRAGANVLTF; v_call: TRBV2; cdr3_length: 15; j_call: TRBJ2-6
cdr3_aa: CASGFPGTGGSMSYNEQFF; v_call: TRBV12-5; cdr3_length: 19; j_call: TRBJ2-1
cdr3_aa: CASSSNRLAGAKNIQYF; v_call: TRBV7-9; cdr3_length: 17; j_call: TRBJ2-4
cdr3_aa: CASSPGEGLAASYNEQFF; v_call: TRBV18; cdr3_length: 18; j_call: TRBJ2-1
cdr3_aa: CASSRGSSGLADEQYF; v_call: TRBV4-1; cdr3_length: 16; j_call: TRBJ2-7
cdr3_aa: CASSDSTSGSKTLAKNIQYF; v_call: TRBV6-4; cdr3_length: 20; j_call: TRBJ2-4
cdr3_aa: CASTGDSFNQPQHF; v_call: TRBV6-1; cdr3_length: 14; j_call: TRBJ1-5
cdr3_aa: CASSRGPSGSSTDTQYF; v_call: TRBV28; cdr3_length: 17; j_call: TRBJ2-3
cdr3_aa: CASSLGGEAFF; v_call: TRBV28; cdr3_length: 11; j_call: TRBJ1-1
cdr3_aa: CASSWRGNTEAFF; v_call: TRBV6-1; cdr3_length: 13; j_call: TRBJ1-1
cdr3_aa: CASSLSSGTRNEQFF; v_call: TRBV5-6; cdr3_length: 15; j_call: TRBJ2-1
cdr3_aa: CASSFGGTSLYGYTF; v_call: TRBV27; cdr3_length: 15; j_call: TRBJ1-2
cdr3_aa: CASSLSLAGGTDTQYF; v_call: TRBV7-8; cdr3_length: 16; j_call: TRBJ2-3
cdr3_aa: CASSPPSSGVGDEQFF; v_call: TRBV18; cdr3_length: 16; j_call: TRBJ2-1
cdr3_aa: CASSSVQLAGYNEQFF; v_call: TRBV19; cdr3_length: 16; j_call: TRBJ2-1
cdr3_aa: CASSLTTSATDTQYF; v_call: TRBV5-1; cdr3_length: 15; j_call: TRBJ2-3
cdr3_aa: CASSLQGRPSYEQYF; v_call: TRBV11-2; cdr3_length: 15; j_call: TRBJ2-7
cdr3_aa: CASSPAVLNEKLFF; v_call: TRBV18; cdr3_length: 14; j_call: TRBJ1-4
cdr3_aa: CASSRGGSYNEQFF; v_call: TRBV27; cdr3_length: 14; j_call: TRBJ2-1
cdr3_aa: CSVGQDGGQPQHF; v_call: TRBV29-1; cdr3_length: 13; j_call: TRBJ1-5
cdr3_aa: CASSLAANRENTEAFF; v_call: TRBV5-4; cdr3_length: 16; j_call: TRBJ1-1
cdr3_aa: CASSLTGVLGEQYF; v_call: TRBV5-6; cdr3_length: 14; j_call: TRBJ2-7
cdr3_aa: CASSWTSGTPPQGTDTQYF; v_call: TRBV28; cdr3_length: 19; j_call: TRBJ2-3
cdr3_aa: CASSTTPGGREAYNEQFF; v_call: TRBV28; cdr3_length: 18; j_call: TRBJ2-1
cdr3_aa: CASTSGGAGNTIYF; v_call: TRBV28; cdr3_length: 14; j_call: TRBJ1-3
cdr3_aa: CASSIQRNTEAFF; v_call: TRBV6-6; cdr3_length: 13; j_call: TRBJ1-1